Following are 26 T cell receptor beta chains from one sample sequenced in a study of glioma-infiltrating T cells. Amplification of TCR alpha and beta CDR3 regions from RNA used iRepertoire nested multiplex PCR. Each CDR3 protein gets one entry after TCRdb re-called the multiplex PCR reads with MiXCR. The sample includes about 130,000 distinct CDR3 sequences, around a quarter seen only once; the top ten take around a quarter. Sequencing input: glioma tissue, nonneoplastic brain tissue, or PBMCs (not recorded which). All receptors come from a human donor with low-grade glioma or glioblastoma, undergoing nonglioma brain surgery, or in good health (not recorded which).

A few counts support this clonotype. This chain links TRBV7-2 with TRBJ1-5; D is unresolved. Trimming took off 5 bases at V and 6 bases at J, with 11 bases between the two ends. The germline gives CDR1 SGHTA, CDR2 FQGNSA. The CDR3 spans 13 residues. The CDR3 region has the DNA TGTGCCAGCAGCCCAGCGGAGGTTCAGCCCCAGCATTTT. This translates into CASSPAEVQPQHF.

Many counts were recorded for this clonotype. DNA for the CDR3: TGTGCCAGCAGTCCCGGGCAGTTAGACACAGATACGCAGTATTTT. Translating it yields CASSPGQLDTDTQYF. The chain links TRBV6-1 to TRBJ2-3; D is unclear. Trimming took off 5 bases at V and 2 bases at J, with 14 bases between the two ends. This CDR3 contains 15 residues. In germline, CDR1 is MNHNS, CDR2 SASEGT.

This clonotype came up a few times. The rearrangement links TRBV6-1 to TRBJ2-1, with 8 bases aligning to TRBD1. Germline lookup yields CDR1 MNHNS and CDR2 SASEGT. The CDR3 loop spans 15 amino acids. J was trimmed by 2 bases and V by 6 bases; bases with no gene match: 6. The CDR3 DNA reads TGTGCCAGCAGCACTGACAGGGGTCCCTACAATGAGCAGTTCTTC. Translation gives CASSTDRGPYNEQFF.

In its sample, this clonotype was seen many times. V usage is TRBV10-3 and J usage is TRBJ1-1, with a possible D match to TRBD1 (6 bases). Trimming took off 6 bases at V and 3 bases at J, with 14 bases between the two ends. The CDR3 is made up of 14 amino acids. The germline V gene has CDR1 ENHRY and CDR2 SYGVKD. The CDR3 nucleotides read TGTGCCATCAGGAAGGGGGGGCAGGACACTGAAGCTTTCTTT. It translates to CAIRKGGQDTEAFF.

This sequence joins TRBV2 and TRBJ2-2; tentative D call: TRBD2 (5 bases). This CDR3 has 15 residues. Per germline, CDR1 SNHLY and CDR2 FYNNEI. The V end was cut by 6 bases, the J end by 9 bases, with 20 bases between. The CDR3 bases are TGTGCCAGCAGGGGCCAGCACGCGAGGACTCGGGAGCTGTTTTTT. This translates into CASRGQHARTRELFF.

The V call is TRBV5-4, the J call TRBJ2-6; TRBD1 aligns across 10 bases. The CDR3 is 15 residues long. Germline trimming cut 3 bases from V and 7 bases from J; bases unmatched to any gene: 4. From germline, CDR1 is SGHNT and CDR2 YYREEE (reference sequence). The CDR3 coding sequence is TGTGCCAGCAGCTGGGGACAGGGGTTAGCCAACGTCCTGACTTTC. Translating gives CASSWGQGLANVLTF.

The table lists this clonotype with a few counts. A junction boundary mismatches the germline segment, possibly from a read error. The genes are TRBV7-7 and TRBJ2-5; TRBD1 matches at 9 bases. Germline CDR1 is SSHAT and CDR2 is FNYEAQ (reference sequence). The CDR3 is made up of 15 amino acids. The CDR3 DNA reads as TGTGCTAGCAGCTTAGGAGTGGACAGGGGAGAGACCCAGTACTTC. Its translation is CASSLGVDRGETQYF.

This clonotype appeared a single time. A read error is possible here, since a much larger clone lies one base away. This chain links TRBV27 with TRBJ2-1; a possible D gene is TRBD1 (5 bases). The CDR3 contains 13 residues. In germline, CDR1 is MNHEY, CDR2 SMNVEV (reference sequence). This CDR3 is CASSLRGNNGQFF. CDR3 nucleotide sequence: TGTGCCAGCAGTTTAAGGGGAAACAATGGGCAGTTCTTC.

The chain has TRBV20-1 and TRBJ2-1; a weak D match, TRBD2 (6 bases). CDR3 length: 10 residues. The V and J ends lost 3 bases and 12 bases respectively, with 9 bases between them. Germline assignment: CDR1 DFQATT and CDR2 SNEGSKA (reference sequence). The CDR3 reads CSASSGGQFF. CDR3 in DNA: TGCAGTGCTAGTTCCGGGGGGCAGTTCTTC.

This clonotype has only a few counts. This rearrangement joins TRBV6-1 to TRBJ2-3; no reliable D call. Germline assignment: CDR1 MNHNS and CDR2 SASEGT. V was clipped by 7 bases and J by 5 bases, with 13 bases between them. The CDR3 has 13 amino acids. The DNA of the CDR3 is TGTGCCAGCAACCCAGCACAAAGAGATACGCAGTATTTT. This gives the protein CASNPAQRDTQYF.

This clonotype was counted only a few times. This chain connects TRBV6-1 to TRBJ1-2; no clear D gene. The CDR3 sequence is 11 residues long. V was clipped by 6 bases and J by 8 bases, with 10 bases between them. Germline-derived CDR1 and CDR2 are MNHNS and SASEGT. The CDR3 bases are TGTGCCAGCAGATTGGGAGAGGGCTACACCTTC. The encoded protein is CASRLGEGYTF.

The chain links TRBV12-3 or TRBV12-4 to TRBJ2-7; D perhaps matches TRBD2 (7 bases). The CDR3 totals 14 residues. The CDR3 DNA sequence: TGTGCCAGCAGCCTAGCTGGGGGGGCCTACAAGCAGTACGTC. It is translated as CASSLAGGAYKQYV.

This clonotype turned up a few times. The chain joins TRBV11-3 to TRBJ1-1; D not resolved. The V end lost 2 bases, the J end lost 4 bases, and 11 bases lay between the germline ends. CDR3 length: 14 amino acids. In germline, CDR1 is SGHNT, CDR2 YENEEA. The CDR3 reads CASSLRPDGTEAFF. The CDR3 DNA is TGTGCCAGCAGCTTAAGACCGGATGGCACTGAAGCTTTCTTT.

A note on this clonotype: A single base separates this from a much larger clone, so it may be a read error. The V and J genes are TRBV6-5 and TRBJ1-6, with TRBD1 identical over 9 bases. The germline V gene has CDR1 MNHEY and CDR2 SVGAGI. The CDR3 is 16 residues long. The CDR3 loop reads CASSYTGQGSNSPPHF. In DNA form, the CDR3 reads TGTGCCAGCAGTTACACGGGACAGGGATCTAATTCACCCCCCCACTTT.

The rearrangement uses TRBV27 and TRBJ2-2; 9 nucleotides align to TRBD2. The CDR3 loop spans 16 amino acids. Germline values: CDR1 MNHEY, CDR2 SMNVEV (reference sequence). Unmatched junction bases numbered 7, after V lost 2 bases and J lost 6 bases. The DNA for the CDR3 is TGTGCCAGCAGTTTAAAAAGACTAGCGGCCCCCGGGGAGCTGTTTTTT. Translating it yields CASSLKRLAAPGELFF.

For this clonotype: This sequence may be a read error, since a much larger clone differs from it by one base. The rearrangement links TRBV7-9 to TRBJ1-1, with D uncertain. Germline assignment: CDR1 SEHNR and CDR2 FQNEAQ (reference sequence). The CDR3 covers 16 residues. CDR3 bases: TGTGCCAACAGCCAAGAAACAGTCAGCATGAACACTGAAGCTTTCTTT. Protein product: CANSQETVSMNTEAFF.

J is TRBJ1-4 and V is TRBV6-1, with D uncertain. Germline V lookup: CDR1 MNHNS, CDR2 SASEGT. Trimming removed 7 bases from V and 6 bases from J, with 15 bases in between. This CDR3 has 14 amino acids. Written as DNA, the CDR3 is TGTGCCAGCAAGGATGGAGGGTGGGATGAAAAACTGTTTTTT. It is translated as CASKDGGWDEKLFF.

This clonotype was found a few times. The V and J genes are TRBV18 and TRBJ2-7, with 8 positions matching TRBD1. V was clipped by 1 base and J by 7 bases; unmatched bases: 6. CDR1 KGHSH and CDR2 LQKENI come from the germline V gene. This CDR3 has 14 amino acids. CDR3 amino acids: CASSPQQGVEEQYV. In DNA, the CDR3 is TGTGCCAGCTCACCACAACAGGGGGTGGAAGAGCAGTACGTC.

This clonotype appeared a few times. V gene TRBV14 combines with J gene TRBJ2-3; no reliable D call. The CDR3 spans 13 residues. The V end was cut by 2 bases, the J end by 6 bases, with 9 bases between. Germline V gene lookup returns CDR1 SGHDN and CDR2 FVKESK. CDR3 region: CASSQYAMDTQYF. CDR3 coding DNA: TGTGCCAGCAGCCAATATGCGATGGATACGCAGTATTTT.

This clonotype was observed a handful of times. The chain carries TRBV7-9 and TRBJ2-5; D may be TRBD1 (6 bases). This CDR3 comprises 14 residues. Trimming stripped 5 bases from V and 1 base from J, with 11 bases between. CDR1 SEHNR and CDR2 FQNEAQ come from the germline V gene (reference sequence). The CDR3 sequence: CASSGTQFQETQYF. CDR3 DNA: TGTGCCAGCAGCGGGACACAATTCCAAGAGACCCAGTACTTC.

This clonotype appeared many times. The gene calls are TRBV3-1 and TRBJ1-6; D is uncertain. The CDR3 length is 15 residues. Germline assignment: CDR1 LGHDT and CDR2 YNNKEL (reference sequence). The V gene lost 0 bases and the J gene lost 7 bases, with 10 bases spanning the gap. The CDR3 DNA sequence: TGTGCCAGCAGCCAAGAGTACAGATTGAATTCACCCCTCCACTTT. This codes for CASSQEYRLNSPLHF.

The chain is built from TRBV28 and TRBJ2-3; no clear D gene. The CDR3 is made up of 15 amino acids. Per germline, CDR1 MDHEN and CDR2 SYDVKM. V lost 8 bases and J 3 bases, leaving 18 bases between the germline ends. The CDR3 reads CASWMIPSRTDTQYF. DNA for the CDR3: TGTGCCAGCTGGATGATACCTTCCCGTACAGATACGCAGTATTTT.

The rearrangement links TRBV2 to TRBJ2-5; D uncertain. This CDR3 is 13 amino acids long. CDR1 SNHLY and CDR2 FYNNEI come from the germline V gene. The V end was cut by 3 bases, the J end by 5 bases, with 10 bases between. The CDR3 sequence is CASSEESWETQYF. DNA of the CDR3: TGTGCCAGCAGTGAGGAGTCGTGGGAGACCCAGTACTTC.

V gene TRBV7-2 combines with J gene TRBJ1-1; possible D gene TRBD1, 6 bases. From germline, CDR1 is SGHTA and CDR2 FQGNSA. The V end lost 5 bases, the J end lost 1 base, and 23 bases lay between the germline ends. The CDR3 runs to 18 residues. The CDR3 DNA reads TGTGCCAGCAGCCGCCTGACCTGGGACACGATCAAGAACACTGAAGCTTTCTTT. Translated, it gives CASSRLTWDTIKNTEAFF.

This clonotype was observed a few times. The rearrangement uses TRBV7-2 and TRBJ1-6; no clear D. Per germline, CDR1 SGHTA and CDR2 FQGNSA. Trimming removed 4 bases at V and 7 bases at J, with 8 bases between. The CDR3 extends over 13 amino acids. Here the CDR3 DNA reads TGTGCCAGCAGCTCATACAAGAATTCACCCCTCCACTTT. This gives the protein CASSSYKNSPLHF.

CDR3 in DNA: TGCAGCGTTGTCCCCCAGGGGTTCTCCTACAATGAGCAGTTCTTC. Protein product: CSVVPQGFSYNEQFF. V usage is TRBV29-1 and J usage is TRBJ2-1; perhaps TRBD1 as D (6 bases). The CDR3 contains 15 residues. Germline CDR1 is SQVTM and CDR2 is ANQGSEA. Trimming cost V 4 bases and J 0 bases, with 13 bases left between them.